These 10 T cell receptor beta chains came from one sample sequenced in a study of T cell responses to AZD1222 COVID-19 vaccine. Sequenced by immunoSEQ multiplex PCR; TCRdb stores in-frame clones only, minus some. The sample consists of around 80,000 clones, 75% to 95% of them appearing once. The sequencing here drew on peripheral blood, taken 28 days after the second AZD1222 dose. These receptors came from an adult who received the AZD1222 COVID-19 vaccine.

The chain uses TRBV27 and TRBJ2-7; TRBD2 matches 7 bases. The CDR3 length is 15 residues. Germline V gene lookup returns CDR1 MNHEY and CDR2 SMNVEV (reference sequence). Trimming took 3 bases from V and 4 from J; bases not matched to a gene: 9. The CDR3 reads CASSFPGREGYEQYF. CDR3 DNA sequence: TGTGCCAGCAGTTTCCCGGGCAGGGAGGGGTACGAGCAGTACTTC.

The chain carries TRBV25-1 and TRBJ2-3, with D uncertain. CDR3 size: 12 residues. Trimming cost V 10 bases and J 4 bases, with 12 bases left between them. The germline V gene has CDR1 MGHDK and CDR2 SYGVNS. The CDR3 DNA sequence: TGTGCCACCTCGGACCGCGCAGATACGCAGTATTTT. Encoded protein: CATSDRADTQYF.

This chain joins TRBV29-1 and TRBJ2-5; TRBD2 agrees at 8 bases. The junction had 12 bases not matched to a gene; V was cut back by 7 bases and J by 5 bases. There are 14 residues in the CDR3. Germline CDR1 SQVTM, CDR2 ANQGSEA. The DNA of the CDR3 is TGCAGCGCCCCCCGGGAGGGAAGTTTCGAGACCCAGTACTTC. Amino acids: CSAPREGSFETQYF.

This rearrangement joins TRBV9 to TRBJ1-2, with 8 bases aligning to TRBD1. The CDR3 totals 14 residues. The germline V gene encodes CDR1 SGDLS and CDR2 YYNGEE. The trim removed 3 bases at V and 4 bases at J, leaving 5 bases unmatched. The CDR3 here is CASSANQGAYGYTF. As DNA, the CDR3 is TGTGCCAGCAGCGCGAACCAGGGGGCCTATGGCTACACCTTC.

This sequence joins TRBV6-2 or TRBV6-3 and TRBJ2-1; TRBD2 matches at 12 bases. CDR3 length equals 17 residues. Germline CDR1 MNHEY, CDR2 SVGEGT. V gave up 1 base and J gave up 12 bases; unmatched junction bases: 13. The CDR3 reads CASSYWGGTSGSQGQFF. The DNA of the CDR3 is TGTGCCAGCAGTTACTGGGGTGGGACTAGCGGGTCCCAGGGGCAGTTCTTC.

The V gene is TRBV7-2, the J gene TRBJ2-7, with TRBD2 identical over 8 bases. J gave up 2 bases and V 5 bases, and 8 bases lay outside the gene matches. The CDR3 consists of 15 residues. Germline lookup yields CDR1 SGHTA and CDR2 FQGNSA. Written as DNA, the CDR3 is TGTGCCAGCAGCCCCCCAGCGGGAGCTGCCTACGAGCAGTACTTC. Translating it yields CASSPPAGAAYEQYF. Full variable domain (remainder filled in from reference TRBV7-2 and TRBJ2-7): GAGVSQSPSNKVTEKGKDVELRCDPISGHTALYWYRQSLGQGLEFLIYFQGNSAPDKSGLPSDRFSAERTGGSVSTLTIQRTQQEDSAVYLCASSPPAGAAYEQYFGPGTRLTVT.

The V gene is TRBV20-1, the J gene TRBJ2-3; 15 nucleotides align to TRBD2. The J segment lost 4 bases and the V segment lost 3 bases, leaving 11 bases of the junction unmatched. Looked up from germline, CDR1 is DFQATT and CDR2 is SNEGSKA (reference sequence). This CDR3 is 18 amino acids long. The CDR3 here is CSASGLAGGPSDPDTQYF. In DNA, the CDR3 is TGCAGTGCTAGTGGACTAGCGGGAGGGCCCAGCGATCCAGATACGCAGTATTTT.

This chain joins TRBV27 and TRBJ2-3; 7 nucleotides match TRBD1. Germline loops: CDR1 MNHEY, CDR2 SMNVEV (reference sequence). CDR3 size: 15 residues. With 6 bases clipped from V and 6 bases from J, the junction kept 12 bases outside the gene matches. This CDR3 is CASSPTRGLGDTQYF. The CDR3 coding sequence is TGTGCCAGCAGCCCCACAAGGGGGCTGGGGGATACGCAGTATTTT.

This CDR3 reads CASSFGTKPYEQYF. The CDR3 nucleotides read TGTGCCAGCAGCTTCGGGACAAAACCCTACGAGCAGTACTTC. J is TRBJ2-7 and V is TRBV5-4; tentatively, D is TRBD1 (6 bases). The germline CDR1 and CDR2 sequences are SGHNT and YYREEE (reference sequence). V was pared by 2 bases and J by 2 bases, with 11 bases between. The CDR3 spans 14 residues.

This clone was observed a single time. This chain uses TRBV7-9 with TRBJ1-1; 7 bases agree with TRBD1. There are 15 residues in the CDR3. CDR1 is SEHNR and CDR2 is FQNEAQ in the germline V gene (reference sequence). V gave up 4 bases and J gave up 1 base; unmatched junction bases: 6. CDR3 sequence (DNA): TGTGCCAGCAGCTCGACAGGGAGTCCGAACACTGAAGCTTTCTTT. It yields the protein CASSSTGSPNTEAFF.